The TCR beta chain under discussion was sequenced for a study of blood T cells in healthy people across ages. Regarding this clonotype: As yet, its antigen is unknown.

Study-wide findings and caveats: With naive T cell percentage, TCR beta diversity showed a strong correlation. As age increased, TCR beta diversity per million T cells fell in a roughly linear fashion.

The CDR3 consists of 15 residues. J was trimmed by 2 bases and V by 3 bases; bases with no gene match: 5. The germline V gene has CDR1 SEHNR and CDR2 FQNEAQ (reference sequence). Aged about 6 to 100, donors were systemically healthy Caucasians from Russia. Per sample, no less than 5 micrograms of total RNA were extracted. Primed by a sample-barcoded 5' primer and a J-beta primer mix, a second PCR proceeded for roughly 7 to 11 cycles. Using its own MiXCR run on the 5' RACE reads, TCRdb lists one record per CDR3 protein. The sample shows about 680,000 distinct CDR3 sequences, roughly 50% of them seen only once.

The receptor comes from a woman in her fifties or sixties in good health. The chain combines TRBV7-9 with TRBJ1-1, with 8 bases that match TRBD1. The sample comprised blood. The CDR3 DNA reads as TGTGCCAGCAGCTTTGCAGGGGGCGGAAACACTGAAGCTTTCTTT. It is translated as CASSFAGGGNTEAFF. Based on the CDR3 plus reference TRBV7-9 and TRBJ1-1, the full variable domain is DTGVSQNPRHKITKRGQNVTFRCDPISEHNRLYWYRQTLGQGPEFLTYFQNEAQLEKSRLLSDRFSAERPKGSFSTLEIQRTEQGDSAMYLCASSFAGGGNTEAFFGQGTRLTVV.